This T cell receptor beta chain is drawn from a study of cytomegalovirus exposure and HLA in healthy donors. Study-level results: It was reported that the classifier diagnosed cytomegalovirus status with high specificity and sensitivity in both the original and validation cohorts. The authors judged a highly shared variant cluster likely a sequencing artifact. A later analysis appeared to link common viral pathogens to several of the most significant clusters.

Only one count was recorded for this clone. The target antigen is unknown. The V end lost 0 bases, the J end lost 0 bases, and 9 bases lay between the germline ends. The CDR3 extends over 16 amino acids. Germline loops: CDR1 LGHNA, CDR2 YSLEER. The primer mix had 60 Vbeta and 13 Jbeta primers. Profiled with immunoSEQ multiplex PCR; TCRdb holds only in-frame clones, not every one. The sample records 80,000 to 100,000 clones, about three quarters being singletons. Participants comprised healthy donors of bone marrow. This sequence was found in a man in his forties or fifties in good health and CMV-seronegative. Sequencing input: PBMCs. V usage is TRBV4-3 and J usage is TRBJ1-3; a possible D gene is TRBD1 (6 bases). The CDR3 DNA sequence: TGCGCCAGCAGCCAAGATCGGACAGACTCTGGAAACACCATATATTTT. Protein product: CASSQDRTDSGNTIYF.